The 18 T cell receptor beta chains in this list originate from one sample, sequenced in a study of breast tumors, draining lymph nodes, adjacent tissues. TCRdb used MiXCR to reprocess the multiplex PCR reads, holding one entry per CDR3 protein. The sample records fewer than 150,000 distinct CDR3 sequences, 20% to 25% being singletons. Breast cancer patients provided tissue from their axillary draining lymph nodes. The specimen was axillary lymph node tissue. These receptors all come from a female donor with breast cancer. Some clones in this sample may be carry-over from other donors' samples.

The table lists this clonotype with a count of one. This may stem from a read error, because a much larger clone lies one nucleotide away. V usage is TRBV5-1 and J usage is TRBJ1-5; 9 bases fit TRBD1. Germline trimming cut 4 bases from V and 0 bases from J; bases unmatched to any gene: 8. Germline V lookup: CDR1 SGHRS, CDR2 YFSETQ. The length of the CDR3 is 17 residues. For the CDR3, the DNA is TGCGCCAGCAGCCTCGGACAGGGGAATAATAGCAATCAGCCCCAGCATTTT. Translating gives CASSLGQGNNSNQPQHF.

This clonotype appeared many times. V and J are TRBV4-1 and TRBJ2-7; D is perhaps TRBD2 (6 bases). CDR3 size: 17 residues. In germline, CDR1 is MGHRA, CDR2 YSYEKL. With 6 bases removed from V and 0 bases from J, the gap between germline ends came to 21 bases. CDR3 region: CASRPYFRDSDSYEQYF. The CDR3 DNA sequence: TGCGCCAGCAGACCATATTTCCGGGACTCAGACTCCTACGAGCAGTACTTC.

About this clonotype: A read error may be the cause here, since a much bigger clone is one base away. This sequence joins TRBV20-1 and TRBJ2-7; D is uncertain. This CDR3 contains 12 residues. The V gene's germline CDR1 is DFQATT and CDR2 SNEGSKA (reference sequence). Written as DNA, the CDR3 is TGCGGTGCTAGTTTGCGCGTCTACGAGCAGTACTTC. Translating gives CGASLRVYEQYF.

On this clonotype: With a much larger clone just one base away, this may be a read error. The V gene is TRBV11-1, the J gene TRBJ2-1, with D unclear. The germline V gene has CDR1 SGHAT and CDR2 FQDESV (reference sequence). The CDR3 is 13 amino acids. The CDR3 DNA sequence: TGTGCCAGCAACTTAAACCCACTCAATGAGCAGTTCTTC. As protein: CASNLNPLNEQFF.

Points on this clonotype: A much larger clonotype is one base distant, so this may be a read error. CDR3 in amino acids: CATSGSGRGAGYEELFF. The CDR3 region has the DNA TGTGCCACCAGCGGCTCCGGGAGGGGGGCGGGGTATGAAGAACTGTTTTTT. The chain uses TRBV15 and TRBJ1-4; tentative D call: TRBD1 (6 bases). CDR1 and CDR2 from the germline V gene are LNHNV and YYDKDF (reference sequence). The CDR3 spans 17 residues.

This clonotype was seen at least ten times. J is TRBJ2-7 and V is TRBV20-1, with a possible D match to TRBD2 (6 bases). V gave up 6 bases and J gave up 3 bases, with 12 bases separating them. This CDR3 has 12 amino acids. Germline V lookup: CDR1 DFQATT, CDR2 SNEGSKA (reference sequence). The CDR3 protein is CSALGGGYEQYF. For the CDR3, the DNA is TGCAGTGCCTTGGGGGGAGGCTACGAGCAGTACTTC.

This clonotype was recorded at least ten times. This chain connects TRBV20-1 to TRBJ1-3; 9 positions match TRBD1. V shed 2 bases and J 9 bases; nucleotides not matched to a gene: 8. This CDR3 has 14 residues. Looked up from germline, CDR1 is DFQATT and CDR2 is SNEGSKA (reference sequence). The CDR3 protein is CSARRDRVGSTIYF. The CDR3 DNA is TGCAGTGCTAGAAGGGACAGGGTCGGGAGCACCATATATTTT.

This clonotype was observed many times. The V gene is TRBV20-1, the J gene TRBJ2-2, with TRBD2 matching over 11 bases. V shed 4 bases, J shed 3 bases, and the junction held 7 bases outside the gene matches. There are 16 residues in the CDR3. Germline loops: CDR1 DFQATT, CDR2 SNEGSKA (reference sequence). Written as DNA, the CDR3 is TGCAGTGCTATAGCGGGAGGGCCTAAGTACACCGGGGAGCTGTTTTTT. Residues: CSAIAGGPKYTGELFF.

This clonotype was seen repeatedly, ten times or more. This rearrangement joins TRBV30 to TRBJ2-7; 11 bases are shared with TRBD1. Trimming at V came to 2 bases and at J to 5 bases, leaving 5 bases not matched to a gene. The CDR3 is made up of 14 amino acids. Per germline, CDR1 GTSNPN and CDR2 SVGIG (reference sequence). CDR3 sequence: CAWSSGTGGHEQYF. The DNA of the CDR3 is TGTGCCTGGAGTTCCGGGACAGGGGGTCACGAGCAGTACTTC.

This clonotype was recorded many times. The rearrangement uses TRBV7-9 and TRBJ2-1, with 15 bases identical to TRBD2. Germline CDR1 SEHNR, CDR2 FQNEAQ (reference sequence). CDR3 size: 19 residues. Losses at the gene ends were 5 bases for V and 0 bases for J; bases not matched to a gene: 8. The CDR3 protein is CASSPRGTSGRFSYNEQFF. For the CDR3, the DNA is TGTGCCAGCAGCCCTCGTGGGACTAGCGGGAGGTTCTCCTACAATGAGCAGTTCTTC.

This clonotype occurred many times. This chain uses TRBV29-1 with TRBJ2-1; D possibly matches TRBD1 or TRBD2 (5 bases each). V lost 6 bases and J lost 0, with 15 bases in between. In germline, CDR1 is SQVTM, CDR2 ANQGSEA. CDR3 length: 15 amino acids. CDR3 protein: CSVGRIGGSYNEQFF. CDR3 coding DNA: TGCAGCGTCGGCCGAATTGGGGGCTCCTACAATGAGCAGTTCTTC.

This clonotype has ten or more counts. CDR3 amino acids: CASRPGGRTGELFF. CDR3 coding DNA: TGTGCCAGCAGACCAGGGGGCCGCACCGGGGAGCTGTTTTTT. The chain has TRBV7-3 and TRBJ2-2; TRBD1 matches at 8 bases. V shed 6 bases, J shed 4 bases, and the junction held 4 bases outside the gene matches. CDR1 and CDR2 (germline): SGHTA, FQGTGA. This CDR3 region has 14 residues. Looking up the rest from reference TRBV7-3 and TRBJ2-2 gives the full variable domain: GAGVSQTPSNKVTEKGKYVELRCDPISGHTALYWYRQSLGQGPEFLIYFQGTGAADDSGLPNDRFFAVRPEGSVSTLKIQRTERGDSAVYLCASRPGGRTGELFFGEGSRLTVL.

In this sample, this clonotype turned up many times. The J gene is TRBJ2-1, the V gene TRBV18; 11 bases are shared with TRBD2. The V gene's germline CDR1 is KGHSH and CDR2 LQKENI. The V segment lost 1 base and the J segment 6 bases; nucleotides outside the gene matches: 2. CDR3 length: 15 residues. The CDR3 DNA sequence: TGTGCCAGCTCACCACGTACTAGCGGGAGCAATGAGCAGTTCTTC. This sequence encodes CASSPRTSGSNEQFF.

Concerning this clonotype: A junction boundary mismatches the germline segment, possibly from a read error. V is TRBV11-2 and J is TRBJ1-3; TRBD1 agrees at 8 bases. Germline CDR1 SGHAT, CDR2 FQNNGV. This CDR3 has 17 residues. This CDR3 reads CASGFRQGSLAGNTIYF. The DNA for the CDR3 is TGTGCCAGCGGCTTCCGACAGGGGTCCTTAGCTGGAAACACCATATATTTT.

This clonotype was observed at least ten times. The rearrangement joins TRBV2 to TRBJ2-1, with 10 bases lining up with TRBD1. Germline CDR1 is SNHLY and CDR2 is FYNNEI. V trimming: 4 bases; J trimming: 6 bases; junction bases outside the gene matches: 3. The CDR3 length is 14 residues. This chain's CDR3 is CASSGGTGVNEQFF. In DNA form, the CDR3 reads TGTGCCAGCAGTGGGGGGACAGGGGTCAATGAGCAGTTCTTC.

Ten or more counts support this clonotype. The rearrangement uses TRBV19 and TRBJ2-7; D possibly corresponds to TRBD2 (5 bases). The V gene's germline CDR1 is LNHDA and CDR2 SQIVND (reference sequence). This CDR3 spans 15 amino acids. The V end was cut by 2 bases, the J end by 1 base, with 12 bases between. As DNA, the CDR3 is TGTGCCAGTAGTATATCGGTGGGAGCGTCCTACGAGCAGTACTTC. Protein product: CASSISVGASYEQYF.

This clonotype was found many times. This chain links TRBV10-2 with TRBJ1-6; D remains unclear. V shed 6 bases and J shed 7 bases, with 13 bases lying between them. Germline V CDR1 and CDR2: WSHSY, SAAADI. This CDR3 region has 14 residues. The DNA of the CDR3 is TGCGCCAGCAGGCAGACGGCGCTCAATTCACCCCTCCACTTT. Translated: CASRQTALNSPLHF.

This clonotype was detected many times. The V and J genes are TRBV5-4 and TRBJ2-7, with 10 bases identical to TRBD2. Germline V gene lookup returns CDR1 SGHNT and CDR2 YYREEE (reference sequence). CDR3 length equals 18 residues. The V gene end was trimmed by 0 bases and the J gene end by 0 bases; junction bases not matched to a gene: 9. The CDR3 nucleotides read TGTGCCAGCAGCTTGGCTCCTAGCGGGGGCCAAATCTCCTACGAGCAGTACTTC. This encodes CASSLAPSGGQISYEQYF.